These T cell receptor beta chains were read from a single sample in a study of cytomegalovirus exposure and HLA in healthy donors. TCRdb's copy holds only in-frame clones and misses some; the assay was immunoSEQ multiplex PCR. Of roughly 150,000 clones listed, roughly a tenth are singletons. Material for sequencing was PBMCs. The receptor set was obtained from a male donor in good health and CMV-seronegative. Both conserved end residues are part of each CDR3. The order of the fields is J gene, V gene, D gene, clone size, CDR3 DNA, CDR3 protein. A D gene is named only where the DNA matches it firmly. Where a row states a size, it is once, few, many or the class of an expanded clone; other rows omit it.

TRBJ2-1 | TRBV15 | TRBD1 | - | TGTGCCACCAGCAGGGGGACAGGGGGCATTTACAATGAGCAGTTCTTC | CATSRGTGGIYNEQFF
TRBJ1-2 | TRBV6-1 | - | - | TGTGCCACCATACTCGGGGGGGCGGGAGACTATGGCTACACCTTC | CATILGGAGDYGYTF
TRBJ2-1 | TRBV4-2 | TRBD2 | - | TGTGCCAGCAGCCAAGAAGGAGGGCGGGAGGGCGGAGATGAGCAGTTCTTC | CASSQEGGREGGDEQFF
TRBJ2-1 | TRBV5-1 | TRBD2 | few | TGCGCCAGCAGAGGGGCGGGAGCCAGGAGCTCCTACAATGAGCAGTTCTTC | CASRGAGARSSYNEQFF
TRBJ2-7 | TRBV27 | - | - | TGTGCCAGCGGGGCTCGGACAGCCTACGAGCAGTACTTC | CASGARTAYEQYF
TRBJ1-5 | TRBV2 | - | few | TGTGCCAGCAGGAGCTCGAGTGGGAGGGTAATCGGCAATCAGCCCCAGCATTTT | CASRSSSGRVIGNQPQHF
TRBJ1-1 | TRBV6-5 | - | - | TGTGCCAGCAGTCCTATCACAGGGCGGAACACTGAAGCTTTCTTT | CASSPITGRNTEAFF
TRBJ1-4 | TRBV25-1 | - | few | TGTGCCAGCAGTGCCCCGGACAGAGTTAATGAAAAACTGTTTTTT | CASSAPDRVNEKLFF
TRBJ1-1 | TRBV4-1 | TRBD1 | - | TGCGCCAGCAGCCGTGTACAGGGGGCGGTCACTGAAGCTTTCTTT | CASSRVQGAVTEAFF
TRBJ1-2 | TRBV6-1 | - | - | TGTGCCAGCAGTGAACAGGGATGGGCTCTCGTGTATGGCTACACCTTC | CASSEQGWALVYGYTF
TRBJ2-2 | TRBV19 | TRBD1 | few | TGTGCCAGTAGTAATTCCGGGACAGGGGACACCGGGGAGCTGTTTTTT | CASSNSGTGDTGELFF
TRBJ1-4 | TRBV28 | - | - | TGTGCCAGCAGTTTGCCACCGGGGGGGGGAGAAAAACTGTTTTTT | CASSLPPGGGEKLFF
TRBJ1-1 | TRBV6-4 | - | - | TGTGCCAGCAGTGACGGGGGCAGGGGCCTTCCAGGTGAAGCTTTCTTT | CASSDGGRGLPGEAFF
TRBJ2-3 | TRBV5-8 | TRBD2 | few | TGTGCCAGCAAACTAGCGGGGACGAACACAGATACGCAGTATTTT | CASKLAGTNTDTQYF
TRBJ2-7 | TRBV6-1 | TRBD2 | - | TGTGCCAGCAGTGCTCGTAGCGGGGGCGTTTCTTACGAGCAGTACTTC | CASSARSGGVSYEQYF
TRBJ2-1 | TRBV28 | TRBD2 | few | TGTGCCAGCAGTTTATGGCGGGCTAGCGGGAATGAGCAGTTCTTC | CASSLWRASGNEQFF
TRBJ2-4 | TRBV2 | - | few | TGTGCCAGCAGGGCAATATTAGCCAAAAACATTCAGTACTTC | CASRAILAKNIQYF
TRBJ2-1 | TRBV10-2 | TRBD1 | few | TGCGCCAGCAGTGATGGGGTAGGACAGGGGCTATACAATGAGCAGTTCTTC | CASSDGVGQGLYNEQFF
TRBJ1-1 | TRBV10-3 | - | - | TGTGCCTTACAGCTTTGGGACACTGAAGCTTTCTTT | CALQLWDTEAFF
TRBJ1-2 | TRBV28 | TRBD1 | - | TGTGCCAGCAGTGCCGGGACAGACTATGGCTACACCTTC | CASSAGTDYGYTF
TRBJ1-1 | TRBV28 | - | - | TGTGCCAGCAGTTTAACAGGGAAGAGAACTGAAGCTTTCTTT | CASSLTGKRTEAFF
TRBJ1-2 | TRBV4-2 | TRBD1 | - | TGTGCCAGCAGCCCTACAAACCGGACAGGGGTTGGCGGCTACACCTTC | CASSPTNRTGVGGYTF
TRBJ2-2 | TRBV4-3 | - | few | TGCGCCAGCAGCCAAGAAGGAGGGCGTAACACCGGGGAGCTGTTTTTT | CASSQEGGRNTGELFF
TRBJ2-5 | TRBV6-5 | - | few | TGTGCCAGCAGAAGGGGGACGTCCGGGGAGACCCAGTACTTC | CASRRGTSGETQYF
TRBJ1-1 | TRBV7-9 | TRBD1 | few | TGTGCCAGCAGGGCAGGGGGCCTGAACACTGAAGCTTTCTTT | CASRAGGLNTEAFF
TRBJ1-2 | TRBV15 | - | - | TGTGCCACCAGCAGAGCCGGCTATGGCTACACCTTC | CATSRAGYGYTF
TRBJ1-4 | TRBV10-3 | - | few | TGTGCCATCAGCGAGCCATCTAATGAAAAACTGTTTTTT | CAISEPSNEKLFF
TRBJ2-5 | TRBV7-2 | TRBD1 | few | TGTGCCAGCAGCTTAGTAAAACTTTTCGGGACAGGGGGAGAGACCCAGTACTTC | CASSLVKLFGTGGETQYF
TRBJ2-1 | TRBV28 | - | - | TGTGCCAGCAGTCCAGATAACAGGGACGGGGACAATGAGCAGTTCTTC | CASSPDNRDGDNEQFF
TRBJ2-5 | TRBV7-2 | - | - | TGTGCCAGCAGCGGAGACCCTTTAGAGACCCAGTACTTC | CASSGDPLETQYF
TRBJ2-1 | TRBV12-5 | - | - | TGTGCTAGTGGTTTTGAGGGTGAGCAGTTCTTC | CASGFEGEQFF
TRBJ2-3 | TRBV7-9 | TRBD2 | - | TGTGCCAGCAGCTTAGGCGGGGGGGCCGGCACAGATACGCAGTATTTT | CASSLGGGAGTDTQYF
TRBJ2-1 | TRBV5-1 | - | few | TGCGCCAGCAGCGAGAGTCGGGGGAATGAGCAGTTCTTC | CASSESRGNEQFF
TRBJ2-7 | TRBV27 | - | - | TGTGCCAGCAGGACAGATCTAGCCTACGAGCAGTACTTC | CASRTDLAYEQYF
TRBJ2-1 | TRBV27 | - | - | TGTGCCAGCCCCCCCCGCCGGGAGTCAAATGAGCAGTTCTTC | CASPPRRESNEQFF
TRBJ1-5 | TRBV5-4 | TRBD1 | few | TGTGCCAGCAGCCTGGGAACGGAGAGAAGGGGGCGGACGGAGCCCCAGCATTTT | CASSLGTERRGRTEPQHF
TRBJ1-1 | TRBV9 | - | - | TGTGCCAGCAGGGGTGACAGTCGTGAAGCTTTCTTT | CASRGDSREAFF
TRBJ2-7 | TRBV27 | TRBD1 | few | TGTGCCAGCAGGATGACAGGGACAACCTACGAGCAGTACTTC | CASRMTGTTYEQYF
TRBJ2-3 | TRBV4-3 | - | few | TGCGCCAGCAGCCAAGAGGGGAGCAAGCGGCCAGATACGCAGTATTTT | CASSQEGSKRPDTQYF
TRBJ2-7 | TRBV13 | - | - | TGTGCCAGCAGCTTAGCTCGGTCCTACGAGCAGTACTTC | CASSLARSYEQYF
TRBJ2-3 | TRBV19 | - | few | TGTGCCAGTAGTACGGGACTTACAGATACGCAGTATTTT | CASSTGLTDTQYF
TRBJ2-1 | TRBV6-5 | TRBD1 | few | TGTGCCAGCAGTTACAGGACAGGGGAGCAGTTCTTC | CASSYRTGEQFF
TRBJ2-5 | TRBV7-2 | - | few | TGTGCCAGCTGGGGAGGGGGGGCCGGAGAGACCCAGTACTTC | CASWGGGAGETQYF
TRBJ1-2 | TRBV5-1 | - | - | TGCGCCAGCAGCCTAAATGGGCCTTCAGGGAAATATGGCTACACCTTC | CASSLNGPSGKYGYTF
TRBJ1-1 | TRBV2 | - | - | TGTGCCAGCAGGGGCTTGAGGGACACTGAAGCTTTCTTT | CASRGLRDTEAFF
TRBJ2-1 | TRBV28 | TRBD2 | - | TGTGCCAGCAGTTCCTCCCTAGCGGGAGGGGCAAAGCAGTTCTTC | CASSSSLAGGAKQFF
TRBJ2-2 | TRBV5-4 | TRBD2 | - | TGTGCCAGCAGCTACGAGGGACTAGCGGGACTGACCGGGGAGCTGTTTTTT | CASSYEGLAGLTGELFF
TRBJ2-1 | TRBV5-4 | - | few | TGTGCCAGCAGCCCCGGAGCGAATGAGCAGTTCTTC | CASSPGANEQFF
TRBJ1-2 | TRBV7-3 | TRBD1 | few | TGTGCCAGCAGCCAGTTGGACAGGGGTTTCCACACCTTC | CASSQLDRGFHTF
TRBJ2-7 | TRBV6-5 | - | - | TGTGCCAGCAGTTACAGTAGGCAGGCCTACGAGCAGTACTTC | CASSYSRQAYEQYF
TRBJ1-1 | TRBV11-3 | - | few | TGTGCCAGCAGCTCTGGACAGAACACTGAAGCTTTCTTT | CASSSGQNTEAFF
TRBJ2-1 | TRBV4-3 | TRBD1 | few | TGCGCCAGCAGCCACCGCAGGACAGGGGGCGGAGGCATGAATGAGCAGTTCTTC | CASSHRRTGGGGMNEQFF
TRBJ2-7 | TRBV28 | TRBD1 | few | TGTGCCAGCAGTTTGGGGCCCGACAGGGGTATGGACGAGCAGTACTTC | CASSLGPDRGMDEQYF